Listed here is a single TCR beta chain. Its antigen remains unknown. The record originates from a study of cytomegalovirus exposure and HLA in healthy donors. Whole-study findings and limits: About 87% or about 30% of the time was how often most TCR beta V segments were productive, according to an earlier analysis. It was reported in a later analysis that an Asian-associated ancestry cluster showed fewer N-insertions than the 666-donor mean. Certain sequence variants were highly shared and formed a cluster, and this cluster was likely a sequencing artifact. Analysis performed later showed TCR beta chains linked to HLA being more clonally expanded than equally common others.

V lost 5 bases, J lost 2 bases, and 6 bases stayed unmatched. Germline values: CDR1 SGHAT, CDR2 FQDESV (reference sequence). CDR3 length: 15 residues. 60 Vbeta and 13 Jbeta primers were used in PCR. The table came from immunoSEQ multiplex PCR; TCRdb's copy has only in-frame clones and leaves some out. Here the sample spans 140,000 to 150,000 clones, roughly 10% being singletons. The sequencing sample was made of PBMCs. This clonotype was sampled from a man aged 50 or older in good health and CMV-seronegative. The chain recombines TRBV11-1 with TRBJ2-5, with 9 bases identical to TRBD2. The CDR3 nucleotides are TGTGCCAGCAGCACCACTAGCGGGCCACAAGAGACCCAGTACTTC. It translates to CASSTTSGPQETQYF.